These 24 T cell receptor beta chains were all obtained from the same sample, sequenced in a study of OX40 agonist ivuxolimab in advanced cancers. This table comes from immunoSEQ multiplex PCR, and its TCRdb copy is limited to in-frame clones, with some not included. The repertoire consists of 50,000 to 65,000 clones, with approximately 91% occurring once and the leading ten covering 20% to 25%. The sequencing used CD4+ or CD8+ T cells sorted from blood, collected in a trial of the OX40 agonist ivuxolimab. The receptor set was obtained from an adult with an advanced solid tumor such as melanoma, head and neck, liver or kidney cancer.

This clone was counted a single time. This chain connects TRBV10-2 to TRBJ1-3; 8 bases agree with TRBD1. The CDR3 consists of 16 residues. With 4 bases clipped from V and 0 bases from J, the junction kept 5 bases outside the gene matches. Germline loops: CDR1 WSHSY, CDR2 SAAADI. The CDR3 region is CASSVGDRYSGNTIYF. DNA for the CDR3: TGCGCCAGCAGTGTTGGGGACAGGTACTCTGGAAACACCATATATTTT.

The J gene is TRBJ1-2, the V gene TRBV7-9, with 8 bases aligning to TRBD1. V gave up 6 bases and J gave up 8 bases; unmatched junction bases: 14. The germline CDR1 and CDR2 sequences are SEHNR and FQNEAQ (reference sequence). CDR3 length: 15 residues. The CDR3 here is CASRDGPGQGDGYTF. Here the CDR3 DNA reads TGTGCCAGCAGAGACGGACCCGGACAGGGCGACGGCTACACCTTC. The entire variable domain, with the rest obtained from reference TRBV7-9 and TRBJ1-2, is as follows: DTGVSQNPRHKITKRGQNVTFRCDPISEHNRLYWYRQTLGQGPEFLTYFQNEAQLEKSRLLSDRFSAERPKGSFSTLEIQRTEQGDSAMYLCASRDGPGQGDGYTFGSGTRLTVV.

J is TRBJ2-7 and V is TRBV7-8; TRBD1 aligns across 7 bases. This CDR3 region has 12 residues. The J segment lost 5 bases and the V segment lost 8 bases, leaving 6 bases of the junction unmatched. The V gene's germline CDR1 is SGHVS and CDR2 FQNEAQ. CDR3 residues: CASGLTGHEQYF. In DNA, the CDR3 is TGTGCCAGCGGGTTGACAGGGCACGAGCAGTACTTC.

V is TRBV6-1 and J is TRBJ2-3; 10 bases are a match to TRBD2. There are 15 residues in the CDR3. The V and J ends lost 5 bases and 3 bases, in that order; junction bases with no gene match: 5. Germline values: CDR1 MNHNS, CDR2 SASEGT. The CDR3 sequence is CASSRTSGITDTQYF. As DNA, the CDR3 is TGTGCCAGCAGTCGGACTAGCGGAATAACAGATACGCAGTATTTT.

The chain uses TRBV5-1 and TRBJ2-3; D gene uncertain. The CDR3 consists of 15 residues. V was shortened by 6 bases and J by 0 bases, with 14 bases between the two germline ends. Per the germline V gene, CDR1 is SGHRS and CDR2 is YFSETQ. The CDR3 bases are TGCGCCAGCACCCTTGGTGGCGATAGCACAGATACGCAGTATTTT. This gives the protein CASTLGGDSTDTQYF.

J is TRBJ2-5 and V is TRBV10-3, with 9 bases aligning to TRBD1. Matching the DNA end better, TRBJ2-7 makes the J call doubtful. The CDR3 is made up of 14 amino acids. Germline V gives CDR1 ENHRY, CDR2 SYGVKD. In DNA form, the CDR3 reads TGTGCCATCAGTGATGGACAGGGGCAATACGAGCAGTACTTC. Encoded protein: CAISDGQGQYEQYF.

This clone appeared a single time. The chain uses TRBV19 and TRBJ1-1, with 8 nucleotides matching TRBD1. This CDR3 is built from 17 residues. Per the germline V gene, CDR1 is LNHDA and CDR2 is SQIVND (reference sequence). After removal of 4 bases from V and 1 base from J, the junction contained 11 bases not matched to a gene. CDR3 sequence (DNA): TGTGCCAGTAGTAGTCCAGGGGGCGATTTTAGGAACACTGAAGCTTTCTTT. Its translation: CASSSPGGDFRNTEAFF.

This chain uses TRBV6-1 with TRBJ1-1, with TRBD1 as a possible D gene (6 bases). V was cut by 4 bases and J by 4 bases, with 10 bases left in between. Germline V CDR1 and CDR2: MNHNS, SASEGT. This CDR3 spans 13 amino acids. The CDR3 bases are TGTGCCAGCAGTGGCAGGGGAAGCACTGAAGCTTTCTTT. Protein product: CASSGRGSTEAFF.

V gene TRBV4-1 combines with J gene TRBJ1-2; D is unclear. V lost 0 bases and J 8 bases, leaving 10 bases between the germline ends. The CDR3 extends over 13 amino acids. Per germline, CDR1 MGHRA and CDR2 YSYEKL. CDR3 sequence: CASSQEGSSGYTF. The CDR3 bases are TGCGCCAGCAGCCAAGAGGGTTCCTCCGGCTACACCTTC.

The rearrangement uses TRBV5-8 and TRBJ1-2, with a possible D match to TRBD1 (5 bases). Germline lookup yields CDR1 SGHTS and CDR2 YDEGEE. The CDR3 loop spans 13 amino acids. Trimming left V 0 bases short and J 4 bases short, with 7 bases between. CDR3 amino acids: CASSLGQIYGYTF. For the CDR3, the DNA is TGTGCCAGCAGCTTGGGACAGATCTATGGCTACACCTTC.

The chain employs TRBV4-3 and TRBJ2-2; 7 positions agree with TRBD2. Germline V lookup: CDR1 LGHNA, CDR2 YSLEER. J was trimmed by 1 base and V by 4 bases; bases with no gene match: 6. The CDR3 has 16 residues. The CDR3 DNA follows: TGCGCCAGCAGCCCCGCGGGAGCCGTGAACACCGGGGAGCTGTTTTTT. Its translation is CASSPAGAVNTGELFF.

This clone appeared once. The chain recombines TRBV2 with TRBJ2-1; tentatively, D is TRBD1 or TRBD2 (5 bases each). Trimming cost V 6 bases and J 0 bases, with 15 bases left between them. The germline gives CDR1 SNHLY, CDR2 FYNNEI. The length of the CDR3 is 16 residues. DNA of the CDR3: TGTGCCAGCAGATGGGACGTAAGGAGCTCCTACAATGAGCAGTTCTTC. This encodes CASRWDVRSSYNEQFF. Supplemented by reference TRBV2 and TRBJ2-1, the full variable domain reads EPEVTQTPSHQVTQMGQEVILRCVPISNHLYFYWYRQILGQKVEFLVSFYNNEISEKSEIFDDQFSVERPDGSNFTLKIRSTKLEDSAMYFCASRWDVRSSYNEQFFGPGTRLTVL.

This clone was counted between two and nine times. The chain joins TRBV28 to TRBJ1-5; D unclear. Germline V gene lookup returns CDR1 MDHEN and CDR2 SYDVKM. Trimming left V 6 bases short and J 1 base short, with 10 bases between. This CDR3 has 14 amino acids. This chain's CDR3 is CASSPRLSNQPQHF. CDR3 sequence (DNA): TGTGCCAGCAGCCCCCGACTGAGCAATCAGCCCCAGCATTTT.

V and J are TRBV5-1 and TRBJ2-2, with a possible D match to TRBD1 (5 bases). The CDR3 contains 16 residues. V lost 2 bases to trimming and J lost 2 bases, with 13 bases between them. The germline V gene encodes CDR1 SGHRS and CDR2 YFSETQ. The CDR3 sequence: CASSLRPGLNTGELFF. As DNA, the CDR3 is TGCGCCAGCAGCTTACGGCCAGGGCTAAACACCGGGGAGCTGTTTTTT.

The genes are TRBV9 and TRBJ2-7; D call uncertain. The V and J ends lost 2 bases and 0 bases respectively, with 9 bases between them. The CDR3 contains 14 residues. CDR1 is SGDLS and CDR2 is YYNGEE in the germline V gene. The CDR3 spells CASSVMENSYEQYF. CDR3 coding DNA: TGTGCCAGCAGCGTCATGGAAAACTCCTACGAGCAGTACTTC.

This clone was counted between two and nine times. This rearrangement joins TRBV19 to TRBJ1-1; TRBD1 matches at 7 bases. The trim removed 6 bases at V and 4 bases at J, leaving 5 bases unmatched. Germline V gene lookup returns CDR1 LNHDA and CDR2 SQIVND (reference sequence). This CDR3 has 13 amino acids. As DNA, the CDR3 is TGTGCCAGTAGCCCACAGGGGCCCACTGAAGCTTTCTTT. This sequence encodes CASSPQGPTEAFF.

The V call is TRBV29-1, the J call TRBJ2-1; 7 bases fit TRBD2. V lost 8 bases, J lost 6 bases, and 16 bases stayed unmatched. This CDR3 is built from 15 residues. The germline CDR1 and CDR2 sequences are SQVTM and ANQGSEA. This chain's CDR3 is CSQHPPSGETNEQFF. DNA for the CDR3: TGCAGCCAGCACCCACCTAGCGGAGAAACCAATGAGCAGTTCTTC.

The rearrangement links TRBV18 to TRBJ2-2; 8 nucleotides agree with TRBD2. Germline CDR1 KGHSH, CDR2 LQKENI. The CDR3 loop spans 15 amino acids. The J segment lost 3 bases and the V segment lost 5 bases, leaving 5 bases of the junction unmatched. The CDR3 region is CASSTSSGHTGELFF. Here the CDR3 DNA reads TGTGCCAGCTCAACGTCTAGCGGGCACACCGGGGAGCTGTTTTTT.

The chain employs TRBV4-1 and TRBJ2-1; D remains unclear. The CDR3 spans 14 residues. V was clipped by 4 bases and J by 0 bases, with 7 bases between them. Per the germline V gene, CDR1 is MGHRA and CDR2 is YSYEKL. CDR3 amino acids: CASSLTLSYNEQFF. CDR3 in DNA: TGCGCCAGCAGCCTGACACTCTCCTACAATGAGCAGTTCTTC.

The chain is built from TRBV20-1 and TRBJ1-2, with a weak D call TRBD1 (6 bases). Germline values: CDR1 DFQATT, CDR2 SNEGSKA (reference sequence). Trimming left V 5 bases short and J 6 bases short, with 10 bases between. The CDR3 loop spans 11 amino acids. The CDR3 region is CSAPRGDGYTF. As DNA, the CDR3 is TGCAGTGCTCCGAGGGGGGATGGCTACACCTTC.

This chain links TRBV7-2 with TRBJ2-1; TRBD2 agrees at 10 bases. CDR1 is SGHTA, CDR2 FQGNSA, per germline. Germline trimming cut 4 bases from V and 5 bases from J; bases unmatched to any gene: 8. The CDR3 loop spans 16 amino acids. This CDR3 reads CASSSRAGGPNNEQFF. CDR3 DNA sequence: TGTGCCAGCAGCTCCCGAGCGGGAGGGCCGAACAATGAGCAGTTCTTC.

The V call is TRBV28, the J call TRBJ2-7; no definite D call. The CDR3 consists of 14 residues. Germline CDR1 is MDHEN and CDR2 is SYDVKM. Trimming shortened V by 6 bases and J by 3 bases, and 15 bases separated the two germline ends. CDR3 nucleotide sequence: TGTGCCAGCAGGGGAAGGGCCTCCTACTACGAGCAGTACTTC. This translates into CASRGRASYYEQYF.

This sequence joins TRBV28 and TRBJ2-1; 12 nucleotides line up with TRBD2. Germline V gives CDR1 MDHEN, CDR2 SYDVKM. With V trimmed by 3 bases and J by 9 bases, 3 bases remained unmatched. The CDR3 totals 14 residues. The CDR3 region has the DNA TGTGCCAGCAGTTTCTCGACTAGCGGGGGTGAGCAGTTCTTC. This codes for CASSFSTSGGEQFF. The full variable domain, rest sourced from reference TRBV28 and TRBJ2-1, is DVKVTQSSRYLVKRTGEKVFLECVQDMDHENMFWYRQDPGLGLRLIYFSYDVKMKEKGDIPEGYSVSREKKERFSLILESASTNQTSMYLCASSFSTSGGEQFFGPGTRLTVL.

This chain links TRBV5-6 with TRBJ2-7; D is uncertain. V dropped 0 bases and J dropped 6 bases, with 7 bases sitting between them. The germline CDR1 and CDR2 sequences are SGHDT and YYEEEE. This CDR3 has 12 residues. CDR3 protein: CASSLDGAEQYF. In nucleotides, the CDR3 is TGTGCCAGCAGCTTGGATGGCGCCGAGCAGTACTTC. Based on the CDR3 plus reference TRBV5-6 and TRBJ2-7, the full variable domain is DAGVTQSPTHLIKTRGQQVTLRCSPKSGHDTVSWYQQALGQGPQFIFQYYEEEERQRGNFPDRFSGHQFPNYSSELNVNALLLGDSALYLCASSLDGAEQYFGPGTRLTVT.